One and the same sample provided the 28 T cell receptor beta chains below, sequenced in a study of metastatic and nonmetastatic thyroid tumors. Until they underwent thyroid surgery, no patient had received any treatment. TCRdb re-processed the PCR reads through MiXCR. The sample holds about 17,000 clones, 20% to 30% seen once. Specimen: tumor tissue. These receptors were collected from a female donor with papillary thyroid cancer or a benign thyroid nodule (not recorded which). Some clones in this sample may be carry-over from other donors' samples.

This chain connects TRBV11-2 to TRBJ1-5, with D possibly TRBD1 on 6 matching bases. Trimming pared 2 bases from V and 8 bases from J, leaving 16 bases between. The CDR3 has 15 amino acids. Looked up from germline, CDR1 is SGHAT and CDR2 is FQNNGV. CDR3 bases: TGTGCCAGCAGCTTAACAGGGACATCAGGCGAGCCCCAGCATTTT. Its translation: CASSLTGTSGEPQHF.

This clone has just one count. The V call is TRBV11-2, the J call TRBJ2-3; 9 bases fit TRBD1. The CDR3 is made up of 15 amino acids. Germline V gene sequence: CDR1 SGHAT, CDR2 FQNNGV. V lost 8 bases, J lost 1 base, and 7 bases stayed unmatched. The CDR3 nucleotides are TGTGCCAGCGGCTCGGGACAGGGAGGCACAGATACGCAGTATTTT. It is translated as CASGSGQGGTDTQYF.

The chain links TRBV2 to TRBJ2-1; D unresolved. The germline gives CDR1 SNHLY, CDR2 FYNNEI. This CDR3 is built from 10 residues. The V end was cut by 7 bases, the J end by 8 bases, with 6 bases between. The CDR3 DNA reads TGTGCCAGCAACTGGGATGAGCAGTTCTTC. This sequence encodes CASNWDEQFF. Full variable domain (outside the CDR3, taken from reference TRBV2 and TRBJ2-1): EPEVTQTPSHQVTQMGQEVILRCVPISNHLYFYWYRQILGQKVEFLVSFYNNEISEKSEIFDDQFSVERPDGSNFTLKIRSTKLEDSAMYFCASNWDEQFFGPGTRLTVL.

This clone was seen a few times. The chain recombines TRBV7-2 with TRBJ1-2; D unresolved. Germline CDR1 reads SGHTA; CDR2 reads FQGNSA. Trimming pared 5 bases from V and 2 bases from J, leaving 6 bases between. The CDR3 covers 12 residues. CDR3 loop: CASSPSNYGYTF. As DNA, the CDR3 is TGTGCCAGCAGCCCCAGCAACTATGGCTACACCTTC.

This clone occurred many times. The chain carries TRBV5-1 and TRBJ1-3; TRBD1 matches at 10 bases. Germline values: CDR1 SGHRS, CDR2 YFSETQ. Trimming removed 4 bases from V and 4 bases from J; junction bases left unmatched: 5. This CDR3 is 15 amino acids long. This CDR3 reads CASSARDRGGNTIYF. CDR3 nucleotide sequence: TGCGCCAGCAGCGCCCGGGACAGGGGAGGAAACACCATATATTTT.

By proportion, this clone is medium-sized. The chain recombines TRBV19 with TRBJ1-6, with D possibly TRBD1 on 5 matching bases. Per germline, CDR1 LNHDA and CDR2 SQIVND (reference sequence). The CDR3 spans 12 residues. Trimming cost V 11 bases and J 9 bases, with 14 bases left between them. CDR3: CASQGRTSPLHF. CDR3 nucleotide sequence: TGTGCCTCTCAGGGCAGAACTTCACCCCTCCACTTT.

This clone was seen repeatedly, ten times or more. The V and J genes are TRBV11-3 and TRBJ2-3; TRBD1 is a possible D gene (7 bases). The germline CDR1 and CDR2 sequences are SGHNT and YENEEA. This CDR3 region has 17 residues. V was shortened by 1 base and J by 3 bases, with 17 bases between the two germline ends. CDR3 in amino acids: CASSLGGGGGSTDTQYF. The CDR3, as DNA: TGTGCCAGCAGCTTAGGAGGTGGAGGGGGCTCGACAGATACGCAGTATTTT.

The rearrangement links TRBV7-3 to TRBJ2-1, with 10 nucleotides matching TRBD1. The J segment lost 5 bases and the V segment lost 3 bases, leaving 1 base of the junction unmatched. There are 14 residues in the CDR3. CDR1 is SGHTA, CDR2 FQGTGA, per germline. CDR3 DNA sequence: TGTGCCAGCAGCTTCGGGACAGGGGACAATGAGCAGTTCTTC. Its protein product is CASSFGTGDNEQFF.

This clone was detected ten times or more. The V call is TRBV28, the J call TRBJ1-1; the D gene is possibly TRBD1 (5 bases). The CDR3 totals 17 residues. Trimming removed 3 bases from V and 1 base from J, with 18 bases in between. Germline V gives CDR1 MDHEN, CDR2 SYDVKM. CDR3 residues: CASSFSDPGPRNTEAFF. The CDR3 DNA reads TGTGCCAGCAGTTTTTCTGACCCGGGACCGAGGAACACTGAAGCTTTCTTT.

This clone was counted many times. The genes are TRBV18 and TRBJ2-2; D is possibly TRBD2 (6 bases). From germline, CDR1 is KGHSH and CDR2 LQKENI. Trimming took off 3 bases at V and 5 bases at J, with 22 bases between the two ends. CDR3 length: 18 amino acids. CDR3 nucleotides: TGTGCCAGCTCACCGGTCCAGGGAGGTATAAGAACAACCGGGGAGCTGTTTTTT. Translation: CASSPVQGGIRTTGELFF.

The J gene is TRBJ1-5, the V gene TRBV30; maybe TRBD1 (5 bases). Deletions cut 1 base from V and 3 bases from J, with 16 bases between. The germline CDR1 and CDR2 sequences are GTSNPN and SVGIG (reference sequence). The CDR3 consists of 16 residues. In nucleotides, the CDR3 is TGTGCCTGGAGTGCCGGGGGGTGGCAGTACAATCAGCCCCAGCATTTT. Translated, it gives CAWSAGGWQYNQPQHF.

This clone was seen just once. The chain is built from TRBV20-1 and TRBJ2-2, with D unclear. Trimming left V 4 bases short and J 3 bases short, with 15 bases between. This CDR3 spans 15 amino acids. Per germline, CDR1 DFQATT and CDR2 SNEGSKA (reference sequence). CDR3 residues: CSATPHKRHTGELFF. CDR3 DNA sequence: TGCAGTGCTACCCCCCACAAGCGACACACCGGGGAGCTGTTTTTT.

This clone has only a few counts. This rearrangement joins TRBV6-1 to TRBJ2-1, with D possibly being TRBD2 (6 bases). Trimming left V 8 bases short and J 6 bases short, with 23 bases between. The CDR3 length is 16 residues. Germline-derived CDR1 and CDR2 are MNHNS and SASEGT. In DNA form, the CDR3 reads TGTGCCAGCCTTGAGGCGGCGGGGCGGCAACGCAATGAGCAGTTCTTC. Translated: CASLEAAGRQRNEQFF.

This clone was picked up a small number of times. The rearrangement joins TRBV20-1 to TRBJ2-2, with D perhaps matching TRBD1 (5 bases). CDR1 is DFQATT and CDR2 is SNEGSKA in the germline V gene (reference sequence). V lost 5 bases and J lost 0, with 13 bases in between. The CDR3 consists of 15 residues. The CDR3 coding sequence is TGCAGTGCTGCCCGCCAGGGCGCGAACACCGGGGAGCTGTTTTTT. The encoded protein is CSAARQGANTGELFF.

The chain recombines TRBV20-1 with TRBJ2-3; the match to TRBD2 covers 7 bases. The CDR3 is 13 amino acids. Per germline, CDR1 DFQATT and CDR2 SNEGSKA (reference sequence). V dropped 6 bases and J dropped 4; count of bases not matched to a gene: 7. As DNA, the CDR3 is TGCAGTGCGTTGGGCCGGGGGGCAGATACGCAGTATTTT. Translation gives CSALGRGADTQYF.

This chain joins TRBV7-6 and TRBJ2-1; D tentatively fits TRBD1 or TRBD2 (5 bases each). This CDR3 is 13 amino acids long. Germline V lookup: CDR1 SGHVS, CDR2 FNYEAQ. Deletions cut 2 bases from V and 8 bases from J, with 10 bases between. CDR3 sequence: CASSLKGSDEQFF. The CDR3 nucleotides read TGTGCCAGCAGCTTAAAGGGGAGTGATGAGCAGTTCTTC.

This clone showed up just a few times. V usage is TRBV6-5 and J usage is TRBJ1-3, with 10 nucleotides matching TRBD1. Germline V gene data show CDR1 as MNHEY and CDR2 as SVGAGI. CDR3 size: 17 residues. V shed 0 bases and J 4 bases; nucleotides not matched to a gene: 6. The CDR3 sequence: CASSYSDRGRFGNTIYF. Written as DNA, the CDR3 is TGTGCCAGCAGTTACTCCGACAGGGGGCGCTTCGGAAACACCATATATTTT.

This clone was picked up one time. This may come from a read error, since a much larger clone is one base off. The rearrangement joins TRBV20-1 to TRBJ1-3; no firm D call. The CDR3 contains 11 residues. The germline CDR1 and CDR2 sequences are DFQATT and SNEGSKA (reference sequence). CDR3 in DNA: TGCAGTGCCTGTGACACCTACACCATATATTTC. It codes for CSACDTYTIYF.

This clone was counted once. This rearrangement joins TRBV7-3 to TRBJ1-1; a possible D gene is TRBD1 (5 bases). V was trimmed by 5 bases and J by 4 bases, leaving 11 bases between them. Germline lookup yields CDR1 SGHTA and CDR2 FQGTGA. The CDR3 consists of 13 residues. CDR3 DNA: TGTGCCAGCAGCGGACGGGGCAGCACTGAAGCTTTCTTT. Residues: CASSGRGSTEAFF.

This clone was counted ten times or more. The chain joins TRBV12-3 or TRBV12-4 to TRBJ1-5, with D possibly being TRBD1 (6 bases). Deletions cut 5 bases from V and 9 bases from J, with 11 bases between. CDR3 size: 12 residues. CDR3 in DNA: TGTGCCAGCAGTGTCGGGGGGGCGCCCCAGCATTTT. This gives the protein CASSVGGAPQHF.

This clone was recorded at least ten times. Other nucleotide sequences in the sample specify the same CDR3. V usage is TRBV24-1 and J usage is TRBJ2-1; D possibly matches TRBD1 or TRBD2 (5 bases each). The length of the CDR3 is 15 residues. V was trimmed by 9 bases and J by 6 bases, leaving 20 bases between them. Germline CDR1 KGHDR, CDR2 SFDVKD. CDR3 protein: CATGAGDLVRNEQFF. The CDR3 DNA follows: TGTGCCACCGGGGCGGGTGACCTAGTTCGCAATGAGCAGTTCTTC.

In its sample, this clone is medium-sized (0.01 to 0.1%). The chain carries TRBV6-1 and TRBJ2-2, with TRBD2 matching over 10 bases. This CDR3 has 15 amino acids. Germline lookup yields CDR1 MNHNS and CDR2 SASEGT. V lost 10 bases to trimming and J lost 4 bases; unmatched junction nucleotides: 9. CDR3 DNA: TGTGCCACTCAGAGGACTAGCGGAACCACCGGGGAGCTGTTTTTT. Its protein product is CATQRTSGTTGELFF.

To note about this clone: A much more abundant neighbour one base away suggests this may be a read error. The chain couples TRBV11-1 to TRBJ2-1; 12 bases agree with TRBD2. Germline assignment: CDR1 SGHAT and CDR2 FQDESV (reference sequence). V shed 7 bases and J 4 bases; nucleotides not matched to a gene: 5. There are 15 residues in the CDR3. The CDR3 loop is CASILTSGRYNEQFF. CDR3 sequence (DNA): TGTGCCAGCATCTTGACTAGCGGGAGATACAATGAGCAGTTCTTC.

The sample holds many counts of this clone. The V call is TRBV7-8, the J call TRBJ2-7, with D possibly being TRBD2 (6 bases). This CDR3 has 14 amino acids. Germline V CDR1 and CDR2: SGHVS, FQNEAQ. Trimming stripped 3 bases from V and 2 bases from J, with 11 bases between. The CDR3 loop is CASSFSSGTYEQYF. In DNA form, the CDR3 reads TGTGCCAGCAGCTTCAGTAGCGGAACCTACGAGCAGTACTTC. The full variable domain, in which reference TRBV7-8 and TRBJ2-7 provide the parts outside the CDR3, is GAGVSQSPRYKVAKRGQDVALRCDPISGHVSLFWYQQALGQGPEFLTYFQNEAQLDKSGLPSDRFFAERPEGSVSTLKIQRTQQEDSAVYLCASSFSSGTYEQYFGPGTRLTVT.

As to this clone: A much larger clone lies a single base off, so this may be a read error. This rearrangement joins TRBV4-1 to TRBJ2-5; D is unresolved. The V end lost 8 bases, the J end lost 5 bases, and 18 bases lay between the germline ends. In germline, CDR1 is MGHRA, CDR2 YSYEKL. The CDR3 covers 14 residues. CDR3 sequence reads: CASGRYHLGETQYF. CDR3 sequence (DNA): TGCGCCAGCGGCCGGTACCACCTGGGGGAGACCCAGTACTTC.

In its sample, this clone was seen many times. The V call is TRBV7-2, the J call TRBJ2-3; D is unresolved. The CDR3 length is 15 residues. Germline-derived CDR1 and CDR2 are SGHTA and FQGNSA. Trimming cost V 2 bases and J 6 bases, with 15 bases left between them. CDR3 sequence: CASSLFGMTDDTQYF. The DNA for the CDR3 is TGTGCCAGCAGCTTATTTGGTATGACCGACGATACGCAGTATTTT.

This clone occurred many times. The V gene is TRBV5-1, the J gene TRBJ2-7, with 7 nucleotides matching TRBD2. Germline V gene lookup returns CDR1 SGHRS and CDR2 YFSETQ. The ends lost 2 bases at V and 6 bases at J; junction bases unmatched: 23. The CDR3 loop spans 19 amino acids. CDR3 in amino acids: CASSFLSREGYVGRGEQYF. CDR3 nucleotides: TGCGCCAGCAGCTTTTTATCCAGGGAGGGGTACGTAGGGAGAGGCGAGCAGTACTTC.

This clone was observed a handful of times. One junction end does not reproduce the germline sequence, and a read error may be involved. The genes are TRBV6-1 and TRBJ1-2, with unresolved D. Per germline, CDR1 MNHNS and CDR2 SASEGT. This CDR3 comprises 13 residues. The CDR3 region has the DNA TGTGCCAGCAGTCCCGGACCTAACTATGGCTACAACTTC. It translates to CASSPGPNYGYNF.